Listed here are 25 T cell receptor beta chains from one sample, sequenced in a study of Ad26.COV2.S vaccination and SARS-CoV-2 variants. Stated treatment: around 19 received Ad26.COV2.S at low or high dose, single or two shots; about 5 received placebo; per-sample allocation not given. All samples were drawn on day 63, counting from the first vaccine or placebo injection. Clones were read by immunoSEQ multiplex PCR, and TCRdb kept only the in-frame ones, dropping some. The sample has some 480,000 clones; 70% to 90% are singletons. The sequencing here drew on peripheral blood, taken in a trial of Ad26.COV2.S vaccine versus placebo. The origin of the receptors is a person between 18 and 65 years old who received the Ad26.COV2.S COVID-19 vaccine or a placebo.

This chain connects TRBV6-6 to TRBJ1-4; tentatively, D is TRBD1 (6 bases). Per the germline V gene, CDR1 is MNHNY and CDR2 is SVGAGI (reference sequence). CDR3 length: 12 amino acids. V dropped 6 bases and J dropped 8 bases, with 10 bases sitting between them. The CDR3 DNA is TGTGCCAGCAGGGGACAACTAGAAAAACTGTTTTTT. This encodes CASRGQLEKLFF.

The chain combines TRBV6-2 or TRBV6-3 with TRBJ1-5, with TRBD1 as a possible D gene (5 bases). V lost 5 bases to trimming and J lost 7 bases, with 12 bases between them. The CDR3 is 13 amino acids. Per germline, CDR1 MNHEY and CDR2 SVGEGT. The CDR3 DNA reads TGTGCCAGCAGTCTCGGGGCTGTCCAGCCCCAGCATTTT. It encodes CASSLGAVQPQHF.

This clone was counted once. V and J are TRBV5-6 and TRBJ2-7; 7 nucleotides agree with TRBD1. Trimming removed 1 base from V and 3 bases from J; junction bases left unmatched: 1. CDR3 length: 13 residues. Germline values: CDR1 SGHDT, CDR2 YYEEEE. The chain's CDR3 is CASSLWDSYEQYF. DNA of the CDR3: TGTGCCAGCAGCTTGTGGGACAGCTACGAGCAGTACTTC.

The chain is built from TRBV20-1 and TRBJ1-2; no definite D call. Trimming took 1 base from V and 8 from J, leaving 8 bases between them. Germline V gives CDR1 DFQATT, CDR2 SNEGSKA (reference sequence). The CDR3 has 11 residues. This CDR3 is CSARAGVGYTF. The CDR3 DNA reads TGCAGTGCTAGAGCAGGCGTAGGCTACACCTTC.

The chain uses TRBV19 and TRBJ1-2; TRBD1 might be the D (5 bases). This CDR3 is 15 amino acids long. The V end lost 5 bases, the J end lost 4 bases, and 17 bases lay between the germline ends. Per the germline V gene, CDR1 is LNHDA and CDR2 is SQIVND (reference sequence). The CDR3 loop reads CASSLVQGSFYGYTF. The DNA of the CDR3 is TGTGCCAGTAGTCTGGTGCAGGGCAGCTTCTATGGCTACACCTTC.

Here the CDR3 reads CASSYQDRVYGYTF. CDR3 coding DNA: TGTGCCAGCAGTTACCAGGACAGGGTTTATGGCTACACCTTC. The rearrangement uses TRBV28 and TRBJ1-2; TRBD1 aligns across 8 bases. V shed 4 bases, J shed 5 bases, and the junction held 6 bases outside the gene matches. The length of the CDR3 is 14 residues. Germline V gene data show CDR1 as MDHEN and CDR2 as SYDVKM.

Note on this clone: Distinct nucleotide sequences in the sample also encode this CDR3. The V gene is TRBV5-4, the J gene TRBJ2-1, with 12 bases matching TRBD2. The trim removed 4 bases at V and 5 bases at J, leaving 7 bases unmatched. The CDR3 loop spans 16 amino acids. Germline CDR1 reads SGHNT; CDR2 reads YYREEE (reference sequence). The CDR3 sequence is CASSPGTSGRNNEQFF. CDR3 sequence (DNA): TGTGCCAGCAGCCCGGGGACTAGCGGGCGAAACAATGAGCAGTTCTTC.

The V gene is TRBV6-2 or TRBV6-3, the J gene TRBJ2-3; 12 nucleotides agree with TRBD1. The CDR3 has 16 residues. Per the germline V gene, CDR1 is MNHEY and CDR2 is SVGEGT. V trimming: 2 bases; J trimming: 7 bases; junction bases outside the gene matches: 7. CDR3 sequence (DNA): TGTGCCAGCAGTTACCCCGGGACAGGGGGCAGGAATACGCAGTATTTT. This sequence encodes CASSYPGTGGRNTQYF.

The V call is TRBV2, the J call TRBJ1-1; 10 bases match TRBD1. V lost 6 bases, J lost 6 bases, and 4 bases stayed unmatched. CDR3 length: 13 residues. The germline gives CDR1 SNHLY, CDR2 FYNNEI. Here the CDR3 DNA reads TGTGCCAGCAGGGGGACAGGGGTCTCTGAAGCTTTCTTT. The encoded protein is CASRGTGVSEAFF.

This clone was observed a few times. The V and J genes are TRBV27 and TRBJ2-1; TRBD2 is a possible D gene (5 bases). V was shortened by 6 bases and J by 1 base, with 10 bases between the two germline ends. The CDR3 is made up of 14 amino acids. Germline CDR1 reads MNHEY; CDR2 reads SMNVEV (reference sequence). This CDR3 reads CASSQLGSYNEQFF. CDR3 DNA: TGTGCCAGCAGCCAACTAGGATCCTACAATGAGCAGTTCTTC.

This chain joins TRBV12-3 or TRBV12-4 and TRBJ2-1; D remains ambiguous. The CDR3 runs 12 residues. Trimming removed 6 bases at V and 9 bases at J, with 12 bases between. DNA for the CDR3: TGTGCCAGCAGCCTCGACTGGTTTGAGCAGTTCTTC. Protein product: CASSLDWFEQFF.

As for this clone: At the DNA level, this CDR3 is encoded by other sequences in the same sample as well. V usage is TRBV9 and J usage is TRBJ2-1; 10 bases are shared with TRBD2. Germline values: CDR1 SGDLS, CDR2 YYNGEE. The CDR3 contains 14 residues. The J segment lost 4 bases and the V segment lost 3 bases, leaving 1 base of the junction unmatched. The CDR3 DNA follows: TGTGCCAGCAGCGGGACTAGCGGTTACAATGAGCAGTTCTTC. Translation: CASSGTSGYNEQFF.

CDR3 loop: CASSTLAGTTTDTQYF. The DNA of the CDR3 is TGTGCCAGCAGCACACTAGCGGGTACAACAACAGATACGCAGTATTTT. V and J are TRBV7-2 and TRBJ2-3, with 9 bases that match TRBD2. CDR3 length: 16 residues. Germline V gene lookup returns CDR1 SGHTA and CDR2 FQGNSA. The J segment lost 3 bases and the V segment lost 5 bases, leaving 9 bases of the junction unmatched. Full variable domain (missing parts from reference TRBV7-2 and TRBJ2-3): GAGVSQSPSNKVTEKGKDVELRCDPISGHTALYWYRQSLGQGLEFLIYFQGNSAPDKSGLPSDRFSAERTGGSVSTLTIQRTQQEDSAVYLCASSTLAGTTTDTQYFGPGTRLTVL.

J is TRBJ1-4 and V is TRBV11-2, with D tentatively TRBD1 (6 bases). The CDR3 spans 14 residues. The V end lost 8 bases, the J end lost 3 bases, and 13 bases lay between the germline ends. Germline loops: CDR1 SGHAT, CDR2 FQNNGV. For the CDR3, the DNA is TGTGCCAGCCGGGGGCTTGGGGCTAATGAAAAACTGTTTTTT. This codes for CASRGLGANEKLFF.

The chain uses TRBV7-9 and TRBJ2-5, with D unresolved. Germline lookup yields CDR1 SEHNR and CDR2 FQNEAQ (reference sequence). The CDR3 covers 13 residues. V shed 1 base and J shed 5 bases, with 8 bases lying between them. CDR3 amino acids: CASSLGTWETQYF. CDR3 nucleotide sequence: TGTGCCAGCAGCTTAGGGACGTGGGAGACCCAGTACTTC.

The V and J genes are TRBV5-1 and TRBJ2-1; 10 bases are shared with TRBD1. This CDR3 region has 16 residues. Germline CDR1 reads SGHRS; CDR2 reads YFSETQ. Unmatched junction bases numbered 13, after V lost 4 bases and J lost 9 bases. CDR3 in amino acids: CASSVGTGVFFGEQFF. The CDR3, as DNA: TGCGCCAGCAGCGTAGGGACAGGGGTCTTTTTCGGTGAGCAGTTCTTC.

This chain uses TRBV7-5 with TRBJ1-3; TRBD1, the table's D call, lacks a check against the DNA. TRBV7-5 is a known pseudogene. This CDR3 spans 20 amino acids. CDR3 protein: CARSFFLLARLSNSGNTIYF. The CDR3 DNA reads TGTGCCAGAAGCTTTTTTCTTCTTGCCAGGCTTTCTAACTCTGGAAACACCATATATTTT.

The chain couples TRBV7-2 to TRBJ1-4, with D hard to call. CDR3 size: 13 residues. Germline V gives CDR1 SGHTA, CDR2 FQGNSA. Trimming left V 0 bases short and J 7 bases short, with 6 bases between. CDR3 DNA: TGTGCCAGCAGCTTAGCATCGGTTGAAAAACTGTTTTTT. This gives the protein CASSLASVEKLFF. Supplemented by reference TRBV7-2 and TRBJ1-4, the full variable domain reads GAGVSQSPSNKVTEKGKDVELRCDPISGHTALYWYRQSLGQGLEFLIYFQGNSAPDKSGLPSDRFSAERTGGSVSTLTIQRTQQEDSAVYLCASSLASVEKLFFGSGTQLSVL.

The J gene is TRBJ2-5, the V gene TRBV11-3; D gene ambiguous. Germline values: CDR1 SGHNT, CDR2 YENEEA. Trimming stripped 10 bases from V and 4 bases from J, with 7 bases between. The CDR3 totals 10 residues. CDR3 coding DNA: TGTGCCATCGAGGCAGAGACCCAGTACTTC. It is translated as CAIEAETQYF.

This sequence joins TRBV19 and TRBJ2-1; TRBD2 matches 7 bases. The CDR3 is 16 amino acids. The junction had 8 bases not matched to a gene; V was cut back by 3 bases and J by 3 bases. Germline CDR1 reads LNHDA; CDR2 reads SQIVND (reference sequence). The CDR3 region is CASSISWGGSYNEQFF. In nucleotides, the CDR3 is TGTGCCAGTAGTATTTCGTGGGGGGGAAGCTACAATGAGCAGTTCTTC.

V gene TRBV7-9 combines with J gene TRBJ2-7; 7 bases line up with TRBD2. The J segment lost 3 bases and the V segment lost 5 bases, leaving 13 bases of the junction unmatched. CDR3 length: 16 amino acids. In germline, CDR1 is SEHNR, CDR2 FQNEAQ (reference sequence). The CDR3 loop reads CASSHASGKADYEQYF. The CDR3 bases are TGTGCCAGCAGCCACGCTAGCGGTAAGGCTGACTACGAGCAGTACTTC.

The rearrangement links TRBV25-1 to TRBJ2-7, with D perhaps TRBD1 (6 bases). The V gene's germline CDR1 is MGHDK and CDR2 SYGVNS. CDR3 length: 13 amino acids. Trimming pared 5 bases from V and 4 bases from J, leaving 12 bases between. The CDR3 DNA sequence: TGTGCCAGCAGTCGGGGCAGGGGATACGAGCAGTACTTC. Its translation is CASSRGRGYEQYF.

The genes are TRBV28 and TRBJ2-7; D unresolved. Per germline, CDR1 MDHEN and CDR2 SYDVKM. Trimming pared 1 base from V and 4 bases from J, leaving 5 bases between. The length of the CDR3 is 12 residues. The chain's CDR3 is CASSLSLYEQYF. The CDR3 DNA reads as TGTGCCAGCAGTTTATCCTTATACGAGCAGTACTTC.

V is TRBV30 and J is TRBJ2-7; 12 positions agree with TRBD2. Trimming took 4 bases from V and 6 from J; bases not matched to a gene: 7. The CDR3 runs to 14 residues. Germline V gene sequence: CDR1 GTSNPN, CDR2 SVGIG (reference sequence). The CDR3 nucleotides read TGTGCCTGGAAAGCTAGCGGGAGGGCCGTCGAGCAGTACTTC. This encodes CAWKASGRAVEQYF.

The genes are TRBV5-1 and TRBJ1-1; the match to TRBD1 covers 7 bases. The CDR3 covers 13 residues. The J segment lost 4 bases and the V segment lost 4 bases, leaving 4 bases of the junction unmatched. The germline V gene has CDR1 SGHRS and CDR2 YFSETQ. CDR3 sequence (DNA): TGCGCCAGCAGCATCGGGACAGCCACTGAAGCTTTCTTT. This encodes CASSIGTATEAFF.